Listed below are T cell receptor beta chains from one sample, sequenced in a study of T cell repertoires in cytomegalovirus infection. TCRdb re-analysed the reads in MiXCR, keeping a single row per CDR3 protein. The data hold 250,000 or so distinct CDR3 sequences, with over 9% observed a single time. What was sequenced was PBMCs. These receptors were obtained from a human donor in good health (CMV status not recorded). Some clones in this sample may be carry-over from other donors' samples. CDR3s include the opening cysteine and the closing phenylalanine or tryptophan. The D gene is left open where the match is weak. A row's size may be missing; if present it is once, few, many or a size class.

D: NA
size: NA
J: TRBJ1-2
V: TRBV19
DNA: TGTGCCAGTAGTACTCTGCCGGGACTCACCTTC
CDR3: CASSTLPGLTF

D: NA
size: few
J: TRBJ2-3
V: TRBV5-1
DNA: TGCGCCAGCAGCTCCGGGGGCGGGGGCCCAGATACGCAGTATTTT
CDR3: CASSSGGGGPDTQYF

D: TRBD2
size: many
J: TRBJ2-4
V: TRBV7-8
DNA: TGTGCCAGCAGCTCCGCTAGCGGGAGTTTCCAAAACATTCAGTACTTC
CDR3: CASSSASGSFQNIQYF

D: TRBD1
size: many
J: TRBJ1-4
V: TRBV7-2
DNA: TGTGCCAGCAGCCCCACCGGTCCAGGGGGGGAAAAACTGTTTTTT
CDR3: CASSPTGPGGEKLFF

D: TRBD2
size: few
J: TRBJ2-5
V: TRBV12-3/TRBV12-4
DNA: TGTGCCAGCAGTTTCTCAGACGGGAGGGCCGGAAAGACCCAGTACTTC
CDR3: CASSFSDGRAGKTQYF

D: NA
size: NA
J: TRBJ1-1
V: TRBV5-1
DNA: TGCGCCAGCAGCAAGAGGCAGGGTGACACTGAAGCTTTCTTT
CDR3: CASSKRQGDTEAFF

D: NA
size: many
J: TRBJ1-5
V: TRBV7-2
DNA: TGTGCCAGCAGCTTAGATGGGCAGGGAGCTGGCCAGCCCCAGCATTTT
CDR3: CASSLDGQGAGQPQHF

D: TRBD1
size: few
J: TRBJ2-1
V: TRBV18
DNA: TGTGCCAGCTCCCCTAAACGCGGGCAGGGGGCGCCTGGCCATGAGCAGTTCTTC
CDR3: CASSPKRGQGAPGHEQFF

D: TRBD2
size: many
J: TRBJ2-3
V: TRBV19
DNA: TGTGCCAGTAGTATAGAGGGGTCTAGCGGGGCCGCGGATACGCAGTATTTT
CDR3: CASSIEGSSGAADTQYF

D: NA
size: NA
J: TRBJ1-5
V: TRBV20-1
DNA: TGCAGTGCTAGCGAGGGGATCAATCAGCCCCAGCATTTT
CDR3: CSASEGINQPQHF

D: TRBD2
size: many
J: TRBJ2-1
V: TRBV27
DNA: TGTGCCAGCAGTATCAACCTAGCGGGAGTCCGAAATGAGCAGTTCTTC
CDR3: CASSINLAGVRNEQFF

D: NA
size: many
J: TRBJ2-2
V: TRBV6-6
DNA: TGTGCCAGCACTCCGGCGGTCACCGGGGAGCTGTTTTTT
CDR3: CASTPAVTGELFF

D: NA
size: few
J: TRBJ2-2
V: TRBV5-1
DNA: TGCGCCAGCAGCATCAGGGTGCCGAACACCGGGGAGCTGTTTTTT
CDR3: CASSIRVPNTGELFF

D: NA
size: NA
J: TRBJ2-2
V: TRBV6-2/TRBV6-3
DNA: TGTGCCAGCGATGCGGCGAACACCGGGGAGCTGTTTTTT
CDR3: CASDAANTGELFF

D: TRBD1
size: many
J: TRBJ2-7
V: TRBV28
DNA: TGTGCCAGCAGTTCTACCGGGACAGGGAAAGAGCAGTACTTC
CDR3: CASSSTGTGKEQYF

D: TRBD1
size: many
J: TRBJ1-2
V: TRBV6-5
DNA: TGTGCCACCGGGACAGATAACTATGGCTACACCTTC
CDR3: CATGTDNYGYTF

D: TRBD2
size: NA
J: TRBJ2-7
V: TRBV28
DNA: TGTGCCAGCTCCCCCCGGGGCGCGGGAGGGCCAGGGGGCGAGCAGTACTTC
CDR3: CASSPRGAGGPGGEQYF

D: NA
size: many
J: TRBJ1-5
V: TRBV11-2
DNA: TGTGCCAGCAGCCCGGGGAGCAATCAGCCCCAGCATTTT
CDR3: CASSPGSNQPQHF

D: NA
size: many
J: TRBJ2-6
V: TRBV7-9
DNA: TGTGCCAGCAGCCGCCCAGGGGGGGAGGGGTTGAGATGGGCCAACGTCCTGACTTTC
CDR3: CASSRPGGEGLRWANVLTF

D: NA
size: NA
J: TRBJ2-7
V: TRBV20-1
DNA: TGCAGTGCTAGCGCGCCCGAGGGCACAAACGAGCAGTACTTC
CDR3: CSASAPEGTNEQYF

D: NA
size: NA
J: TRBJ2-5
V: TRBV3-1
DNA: TGTGCCAGCAGCCATAAGAGGGGTCAAGAGACCCAGTACTTC
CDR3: CASSHKRGQETQYF

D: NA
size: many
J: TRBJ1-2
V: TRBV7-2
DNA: TGTGCCAGCAGCTTCGCCGGGACGGACCTTTTCACCTTC
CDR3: CASSFAGTDLFTF

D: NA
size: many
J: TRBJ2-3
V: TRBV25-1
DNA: TGTGCCAGCAGTGTTGGAGTCATTGGTACAGATACGCAGTATTTT
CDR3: CASSVGVIGTDTQYF

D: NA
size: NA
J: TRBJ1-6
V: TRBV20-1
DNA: TGCAGTGCTAGAGCAGGTGTAGGGAATAATTCACCCCTCCACTTT
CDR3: CSARAGVGNNSPLHF

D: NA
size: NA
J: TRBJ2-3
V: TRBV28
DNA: TGTGCCAGCAGTTCCACTATCCTTGGGCGCACAGATACGCAGTATTTT
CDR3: CASSSTILGRTDTQYF

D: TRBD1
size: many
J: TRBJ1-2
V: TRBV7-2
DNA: TGTGCCAGCAGCTCGACAGGGTCAAACTATGGCTACACCTTC
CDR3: CASSSTGSNYGYTF

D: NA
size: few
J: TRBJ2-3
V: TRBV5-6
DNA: TGTGCCAGCAGCTTCACTCAAGATACGCAGTATTTT
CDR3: CASSFTQDTQYF

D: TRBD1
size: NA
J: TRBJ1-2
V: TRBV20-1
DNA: TGCAGTGCTAGAGGGCCGGGACAGGGCAACTATGGCTACACCTTC
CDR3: CSARGPGQGNYGYTF

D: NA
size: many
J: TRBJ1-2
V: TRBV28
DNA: TGTGCCAGCAGTTTAAGCGACATTAACGGCTACACCTTC
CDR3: CASSLSDINGYTF

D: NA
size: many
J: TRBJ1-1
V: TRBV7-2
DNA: TGTGCCAGCAGCTTAACAGGGAGGGACACTGAAGCTTTCTTT
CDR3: CASSLTGRDTEAFF

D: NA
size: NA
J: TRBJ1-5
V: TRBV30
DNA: TGTGCCTGGAGTGTAACGGCAGCTAATCAGCCCCAGCATTTT
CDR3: CAWSVTAANQPQHF

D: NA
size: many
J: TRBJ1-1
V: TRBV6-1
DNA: TGTGCCAGCAGTAAGACTACAGGCACTGAAGCTTTCTTT
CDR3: CASSKTTGTEAFF

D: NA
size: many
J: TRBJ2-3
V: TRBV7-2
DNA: TGTGCCAGCAGCTTATCTCGGGGGAGCACAGATACGCAGTATTTT
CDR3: CASSLSRGSTDTQYF

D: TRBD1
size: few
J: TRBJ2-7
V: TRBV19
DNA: TGTGCCAGTAGTTTGTTCGGGACAGGGGAATACGAGCAGTACTTC
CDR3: CASSLFGTGEYEQYF

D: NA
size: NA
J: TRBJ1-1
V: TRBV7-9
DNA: TGTGCCAGCAGCTTCCCGGGGGCGGACACTGAAGCTTTCTTT
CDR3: CASSFPGADTEAFF

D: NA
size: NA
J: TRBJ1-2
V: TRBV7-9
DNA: TGTGCCAGCAGCGGAGAGACGGACCGATTGAACACCTTC
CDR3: CASSGETDRLNTF

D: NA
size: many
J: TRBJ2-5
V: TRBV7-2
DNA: TGTGCCAGCAGCTTAGTTAGTGCGGTCCAAGAGACCCAGTACTTC
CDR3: CASSLVSAVQETQYF

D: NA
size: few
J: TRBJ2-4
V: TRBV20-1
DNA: TGCAGTGCTAGAGAGGGCGGGACGGCTCTAGCCAAAAACATTCAGTACTTC
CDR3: CSAREGGTALAKNIQYF

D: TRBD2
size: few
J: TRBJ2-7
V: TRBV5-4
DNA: TGTGCCAGCAGCTTACAATCACTAGCGGGGGCGGACGAGCAGTACTTC
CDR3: CASSLQSLAGADEQYF

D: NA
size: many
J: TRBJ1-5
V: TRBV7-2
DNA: TGTGCCAGCAGCTTGGAGGCAGGGCCTCAGCCCCAGCATTTT
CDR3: CASSLEAGPQPQHF

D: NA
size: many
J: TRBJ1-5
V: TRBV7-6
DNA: TGTGCCAGCAGCTTCGCTTTGGGCAATCAGCCCCAGCATTTT
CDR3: CASSFALGNQPQHF

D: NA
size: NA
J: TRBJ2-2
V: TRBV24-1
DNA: TGTGCCACCAGTGATTTCGGGGCGGCTAGGGGCCGGGACTCAAACACCGGGGAGCTGTTTTTT
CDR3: CATSDFGAARGRDSNTGELFF

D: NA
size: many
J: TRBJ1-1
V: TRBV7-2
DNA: TGTGCCAGCAGCTGGGCGGGGGGTTCGAACACTGAAGCTTTCTTT
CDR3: CASSWAGGSNTEAFF

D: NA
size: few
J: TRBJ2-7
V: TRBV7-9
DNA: TGTGCCAGCAGCTTTTTCCAGCGCTACGAGCAGTACTTC
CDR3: CASSFFQRYEQYF

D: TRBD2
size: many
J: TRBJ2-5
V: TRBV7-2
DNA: TGTGCCAGCAGCTTAGACGGAGTCGGGAGGGGGGAGACCCAGTACTTC
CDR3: CASSLDGVGRGETQYF

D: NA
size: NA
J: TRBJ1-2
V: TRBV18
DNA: TGTGCCAGCTCACCGTCACAGGAGAGTAGGGGCTACACCTTC
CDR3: CASSPSQESRGYTF

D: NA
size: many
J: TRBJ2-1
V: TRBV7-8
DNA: TGTGCCAGCAGCTCCGCTCGGGCTACCAATGAGCAGTTCTTC
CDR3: CASSSARATNEQFF

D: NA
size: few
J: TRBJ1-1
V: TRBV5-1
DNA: TGCGCCAGCAGTTTTGGCGGGGGAGAAACTGAAGCTTTCTTT
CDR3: CASSFGGGETEAFF

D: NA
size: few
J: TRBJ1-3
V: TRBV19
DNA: TGTGCCAGTAGTCCAGCCTCTGGAAACACCATATATTTT
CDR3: CASSPASGNTIYF

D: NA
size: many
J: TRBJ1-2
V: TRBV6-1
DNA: TGTGCCAGCAGTCCGTCGACCCACAGGGTTTATGGCTACACCTTC
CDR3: CASSPSTHRVYGYTF

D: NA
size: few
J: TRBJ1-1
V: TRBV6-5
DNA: TGTGCCAGCAGTCTGACAGTACTGGGCACTGAAGCTTTCTTT
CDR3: CASSLTVLGTEAFF

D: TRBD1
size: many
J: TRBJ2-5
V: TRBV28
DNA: TGTGCCAGCAGTCCAGAGGACAGGGGGGGAGAGACCCAGTACTTC
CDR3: CASSPEDRGGETQYF

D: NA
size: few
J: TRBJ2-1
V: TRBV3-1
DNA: TGTGCCAGCAGCCAAGTTTTCGGGGTCACGAATGAGCAGTTCTTC
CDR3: CASSQVFGVTNEQFF

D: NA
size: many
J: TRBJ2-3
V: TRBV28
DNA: TGTGCCAGCAGTCCCTCGGGACGGGTTACAGATACGCAGTATTTT
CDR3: CASSPSGRVTDTQYF

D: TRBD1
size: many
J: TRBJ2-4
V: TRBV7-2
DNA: TGTGCCAGCAGCTTATCGGCAGGGGGCCTGGGTGCCAAAAACATTCAGTACTTC
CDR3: CASSLSAGGLGAKNIQYF

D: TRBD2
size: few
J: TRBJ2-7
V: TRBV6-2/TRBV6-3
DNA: TGTGCCAGCAGTTACGATGCGGTGAGGACTAGCGGGCTCCGAGCCGGGGGGCAGTACTTC
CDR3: CASSYDAVRTSGLRAGGQYF

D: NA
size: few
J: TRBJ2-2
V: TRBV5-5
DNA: TGTGCCAGCAGCTTGGGGGTGCTAGCGACGAACACCGGGGAGCTGTTTTTT
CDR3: CASSLGVLATNTGELFF